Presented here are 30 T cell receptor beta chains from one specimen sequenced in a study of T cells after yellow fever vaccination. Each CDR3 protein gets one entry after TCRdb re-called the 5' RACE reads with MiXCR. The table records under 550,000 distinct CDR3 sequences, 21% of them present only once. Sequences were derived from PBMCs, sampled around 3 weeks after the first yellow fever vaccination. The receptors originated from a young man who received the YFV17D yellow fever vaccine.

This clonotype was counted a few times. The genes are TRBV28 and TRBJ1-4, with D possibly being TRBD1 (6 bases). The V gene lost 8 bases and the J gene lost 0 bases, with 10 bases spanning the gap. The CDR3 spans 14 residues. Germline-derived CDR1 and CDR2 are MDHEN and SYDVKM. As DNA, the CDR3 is TGTGCCAGCCCCCAGGGGCCAACTAATGAAAAACTGTTTTTT. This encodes CASPQGPTNEKLFF.

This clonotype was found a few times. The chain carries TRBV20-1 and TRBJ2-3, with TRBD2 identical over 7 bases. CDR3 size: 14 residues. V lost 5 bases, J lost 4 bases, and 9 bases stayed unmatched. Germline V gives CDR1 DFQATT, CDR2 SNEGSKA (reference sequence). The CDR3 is CSARSGVGPDTQYF. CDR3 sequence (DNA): TGCAGTGCTCGGAGCGGGGTGGGGCCAGATACGCAGTATTTT.

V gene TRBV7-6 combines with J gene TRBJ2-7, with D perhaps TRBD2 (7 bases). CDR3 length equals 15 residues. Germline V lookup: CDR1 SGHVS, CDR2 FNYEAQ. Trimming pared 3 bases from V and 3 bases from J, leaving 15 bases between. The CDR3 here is CASSLAGGGLYEQYF. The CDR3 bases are TGTGCCAGCAGCTTGGCTGGGGGGGGGCTCTACGAGCAGTACTTC.

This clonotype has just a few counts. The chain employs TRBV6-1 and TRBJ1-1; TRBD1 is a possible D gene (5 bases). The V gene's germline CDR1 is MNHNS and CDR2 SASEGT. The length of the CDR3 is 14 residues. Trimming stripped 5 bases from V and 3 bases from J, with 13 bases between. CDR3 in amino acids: CASSQQELYTEAFF. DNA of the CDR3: TGTGCCAGCAGTCAACAGGAATTATACACTGAAGCTTTCTTT.

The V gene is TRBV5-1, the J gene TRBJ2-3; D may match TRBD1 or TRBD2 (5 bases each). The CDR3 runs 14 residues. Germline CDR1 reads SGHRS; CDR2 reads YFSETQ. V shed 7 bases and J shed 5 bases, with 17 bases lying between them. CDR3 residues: CASAPGPQGDTQYF. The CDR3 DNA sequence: TGCGCCAGCGCCCCGGGACCCCAGGGAGATACGCAGTATTTT.

The CDR3 coding sequence is TGTGCCAGCAGTGGCCTAGCGGGATCGGGCGATACGCAGTATTTT. This gives the protein CASSGLAGSGDTQYF. This chain connects TRBV2 to TRBJ2-3; 9 bases are shared with TRBD2. Germline V gene data show CDR1 as SNHLY and CDR2 as FYNNEI. The CDR3 spans 15 residues. V lost 4 bases and J lost 6; bases outside the gene matches: 8.

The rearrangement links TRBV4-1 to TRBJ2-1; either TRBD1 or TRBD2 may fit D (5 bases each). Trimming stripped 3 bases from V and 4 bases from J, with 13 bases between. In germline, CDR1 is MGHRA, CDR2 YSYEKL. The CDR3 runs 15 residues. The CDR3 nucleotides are TGCGCCAGCAGCCATAAGTGGGACGGATACAATGAGCAGTTCTTC. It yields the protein CASSHKWDGYNEQFF.

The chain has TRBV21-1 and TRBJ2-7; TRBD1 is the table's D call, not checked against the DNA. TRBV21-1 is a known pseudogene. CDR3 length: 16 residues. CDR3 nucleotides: TGTGCCCTCCAGGGGAGTGGACAGGGCCTTACCTACGAGCAGTACGTC. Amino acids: CALQGSGQGLTYEQYV.

This CDR3 reads CSAVRGTVAFRETQYF. The CDR3, as DNA: TGCAGTGCTGTACGAGGGACGGTAGCCTTCCGGGAGACCCAGTACTTC. The chain uses TRBV20-1 and TRBJ2-5, with D perhaps given as TRBD1 or TRBD2 (5 bases each). CDR1 DFQATT and CDR2 SNEGSKA come from the germline V gene (reference sequence). The length of the CDR3 is 16 residues. Trimming pared 5 bases from V and 5 bases from J, leaving 24 bases between.

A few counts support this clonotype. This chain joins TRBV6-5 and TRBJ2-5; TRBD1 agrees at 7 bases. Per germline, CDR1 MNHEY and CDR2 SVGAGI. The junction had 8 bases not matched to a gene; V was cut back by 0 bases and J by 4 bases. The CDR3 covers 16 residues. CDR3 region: CASSYSTGFPPETQYF. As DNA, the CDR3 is TGTGCCAGCAGTTACTCGACAGGGTTTCCTCCAGAGACCCAGTACTTC.

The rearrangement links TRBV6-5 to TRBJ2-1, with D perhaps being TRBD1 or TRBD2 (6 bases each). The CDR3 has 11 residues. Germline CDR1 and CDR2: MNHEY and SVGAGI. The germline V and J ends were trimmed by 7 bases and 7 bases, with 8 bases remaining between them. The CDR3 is CASKGGNEQFF. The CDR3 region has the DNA TGTGCCAGCAAGGGGGGTAATGAGCAGTTCTTC.

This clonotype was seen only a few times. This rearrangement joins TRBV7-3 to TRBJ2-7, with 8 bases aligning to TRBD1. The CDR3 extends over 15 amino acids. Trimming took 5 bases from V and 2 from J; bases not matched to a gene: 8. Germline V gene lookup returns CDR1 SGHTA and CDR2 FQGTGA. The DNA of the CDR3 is TGTGCCAGCAGCGCTAGACAGGGGCCCCCCTACGAGCAGTACTTC. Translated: CASSARQGPPYEQYF.

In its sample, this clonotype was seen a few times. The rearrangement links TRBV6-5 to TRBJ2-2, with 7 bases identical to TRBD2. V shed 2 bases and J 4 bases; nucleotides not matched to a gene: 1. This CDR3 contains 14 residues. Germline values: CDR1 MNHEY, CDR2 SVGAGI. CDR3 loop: CASSYGRVTGELFF. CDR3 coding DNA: TGTGCCAGCAGTTACGGGAGGGTCACCGGGGAGCTGTTTTTT.

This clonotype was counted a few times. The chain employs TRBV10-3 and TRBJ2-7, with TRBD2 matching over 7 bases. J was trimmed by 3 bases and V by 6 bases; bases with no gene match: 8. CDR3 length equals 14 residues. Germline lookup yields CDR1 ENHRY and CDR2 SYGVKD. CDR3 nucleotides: TGTGCCATCAGGCCGGGGAGCGGGGTCTACGAGCAGTACTTC. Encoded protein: CAIRPGSGVYEQYF.

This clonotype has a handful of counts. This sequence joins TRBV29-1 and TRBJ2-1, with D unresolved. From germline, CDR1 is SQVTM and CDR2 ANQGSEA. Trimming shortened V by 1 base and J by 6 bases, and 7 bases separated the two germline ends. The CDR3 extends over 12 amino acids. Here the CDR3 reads CSVEGPGNEQFF. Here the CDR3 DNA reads TGCAGCGTTGAAGGGCCGGGCAATGAGCAGTTCTTC.

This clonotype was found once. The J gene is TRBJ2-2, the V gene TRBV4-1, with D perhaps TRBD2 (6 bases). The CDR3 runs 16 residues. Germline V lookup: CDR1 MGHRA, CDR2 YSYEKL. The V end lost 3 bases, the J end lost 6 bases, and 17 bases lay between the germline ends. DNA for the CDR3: TGCGCCAGCAGCCAGGGACTCAGGAGGAGATCCGGGGAGCTGTTTTTT. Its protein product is CASSQGLRRRSGELFF.

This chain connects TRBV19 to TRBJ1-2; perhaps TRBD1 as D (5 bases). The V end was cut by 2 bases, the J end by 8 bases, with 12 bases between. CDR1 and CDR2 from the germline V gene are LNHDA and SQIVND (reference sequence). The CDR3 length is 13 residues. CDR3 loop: CASSISGRAGYTF. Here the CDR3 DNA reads TGTGCCAGTAGTATATCAGGGAGAGCGGGCTACACCTTC.

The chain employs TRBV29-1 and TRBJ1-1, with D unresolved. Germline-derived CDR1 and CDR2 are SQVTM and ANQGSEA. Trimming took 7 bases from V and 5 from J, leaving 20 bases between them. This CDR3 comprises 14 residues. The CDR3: CSGAPVPEETEAFF. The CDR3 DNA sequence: TGCAGCGGGGCCCCAGTCCCAGAGGAGACTGAAGCTTTCTTT.

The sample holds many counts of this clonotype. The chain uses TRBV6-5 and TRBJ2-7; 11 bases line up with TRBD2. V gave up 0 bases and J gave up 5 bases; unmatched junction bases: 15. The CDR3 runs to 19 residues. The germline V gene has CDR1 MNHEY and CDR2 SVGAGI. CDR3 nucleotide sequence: TGTGCCAGCAGTTACTCGAGTCCTAGCGGGGGGCTCCGGTACCACGAGCAGTACTTC. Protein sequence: CASSYSSPSGGLRYHEQYF.

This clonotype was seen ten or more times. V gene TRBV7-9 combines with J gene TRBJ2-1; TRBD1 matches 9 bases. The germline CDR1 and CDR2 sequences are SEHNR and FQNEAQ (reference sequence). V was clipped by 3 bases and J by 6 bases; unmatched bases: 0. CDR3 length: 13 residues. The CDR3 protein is CASSLTGGNEQFF. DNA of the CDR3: TGTGCCAGCAGCTTGACAGGGGGCAATGAGCAGTTCTTC.

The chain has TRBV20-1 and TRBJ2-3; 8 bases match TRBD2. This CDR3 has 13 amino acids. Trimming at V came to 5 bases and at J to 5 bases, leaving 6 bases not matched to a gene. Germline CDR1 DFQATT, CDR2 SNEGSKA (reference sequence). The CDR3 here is CSAPGGAIDTQYF. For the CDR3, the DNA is TGCAGTGCTCCCGGGGGGGCCATAGATACGCAGTATTTT.

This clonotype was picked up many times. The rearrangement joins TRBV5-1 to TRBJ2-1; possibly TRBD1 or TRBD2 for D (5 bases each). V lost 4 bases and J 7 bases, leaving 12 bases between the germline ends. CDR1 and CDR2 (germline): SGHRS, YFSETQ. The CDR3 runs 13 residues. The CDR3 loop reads CASSLGTMNEQFF. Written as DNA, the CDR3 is TGCGCCAGCAGCCTGGGGACGATGAATGAGCAGTTCTTC.

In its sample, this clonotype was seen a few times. This CDR3 reads CASSLEGVGTGELFF. CDR3 sequence (DNA): TGTGCCAGCAGCTTAGAGGGGGTCGGCACCGGGGAGCTGTTTTTT. This rearrangement joins TRBV7-2 to TRBJ2-2; a weak D match, TRBD1 (6 bases). The length of the CDR3 is 15 residues. Germline V CDR1 and CDR2: SGHTA, FQGNSA. Trimming left V 1 base short and J 4 bases short, with 10 bases between.

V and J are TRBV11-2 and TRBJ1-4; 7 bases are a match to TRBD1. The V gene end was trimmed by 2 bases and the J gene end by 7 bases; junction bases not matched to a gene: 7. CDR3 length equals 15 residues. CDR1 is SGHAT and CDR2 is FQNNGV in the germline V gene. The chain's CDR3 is CASSLYRGLSEKLFF. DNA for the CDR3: TGTGCCAGCAGCTTATATAGGGGGCTGAGTGAAAAACTGTTTTTT.

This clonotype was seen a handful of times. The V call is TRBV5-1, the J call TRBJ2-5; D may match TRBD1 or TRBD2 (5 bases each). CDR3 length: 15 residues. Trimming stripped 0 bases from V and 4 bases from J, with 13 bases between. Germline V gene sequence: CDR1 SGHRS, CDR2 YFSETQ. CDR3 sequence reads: CASSLGDRGPETQYF. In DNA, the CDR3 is TGCGCCAGCAGCTTGGGTGATCGGGGCCCAGAGACCCAGTACTTC.

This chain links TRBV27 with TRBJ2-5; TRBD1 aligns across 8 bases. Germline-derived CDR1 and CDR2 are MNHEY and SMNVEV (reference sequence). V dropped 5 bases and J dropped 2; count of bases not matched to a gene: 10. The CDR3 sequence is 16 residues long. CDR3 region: CASSPAGGSQQETQYF. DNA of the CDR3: TGTGCCAGCAGTCCCGCAGGGGGCTCTCAACAAGAGACCCAGTACTTC.

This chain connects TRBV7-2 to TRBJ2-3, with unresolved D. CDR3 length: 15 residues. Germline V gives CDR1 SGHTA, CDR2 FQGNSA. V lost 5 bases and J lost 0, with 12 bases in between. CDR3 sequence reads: CASSAGPGSTDTQYF. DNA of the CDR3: TGTGCCAGCAGCGCAGGACCGGGCAGCACAGATACGCAGTATTTT. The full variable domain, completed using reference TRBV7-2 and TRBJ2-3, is GAGVSQSPSNKVTEKGKDVELRCDPISGHTALYWYRQSLGQGLEFLIYFQGNSAPDKSGLPSDRFSAERTGGSVSTLTIQRTQQEDSAVYLCASSAGPGSTDTQYFGPGTRLTVL.

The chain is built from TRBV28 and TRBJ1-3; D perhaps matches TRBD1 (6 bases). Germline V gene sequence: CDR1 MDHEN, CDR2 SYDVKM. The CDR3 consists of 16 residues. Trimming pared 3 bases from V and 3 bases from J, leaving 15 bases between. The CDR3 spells CASSLNPGAVGNTIYF. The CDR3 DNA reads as TGTGCCAGCAGTTTGAACCCGGGGGCAGTTGGAAACACCATATATTTT.

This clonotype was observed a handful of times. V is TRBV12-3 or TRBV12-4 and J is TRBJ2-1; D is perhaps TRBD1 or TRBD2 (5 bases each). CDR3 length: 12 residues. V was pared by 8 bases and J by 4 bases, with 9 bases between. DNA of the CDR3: TGTGCCAGCGGGGACGGTTACAATGAGCAGTTCTTC. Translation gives CASGDGYNEQFF.

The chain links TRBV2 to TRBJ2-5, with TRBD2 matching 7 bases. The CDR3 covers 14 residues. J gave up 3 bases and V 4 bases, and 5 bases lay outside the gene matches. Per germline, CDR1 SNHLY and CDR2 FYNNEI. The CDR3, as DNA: TGTGCCAGCAGTGGAGCGGGGACTAAAGAGACCCAGTACTTC. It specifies CASSGAGTKETQYF.